This paragraph covers one TCR beta chain sequence. Its target is not known. The data are from a study of T cell responses to AZD1222 COVID-19 vaccine. General study results and limits: Reportedly, nearly half the spike-specific TCRs target unmutated variant regions. There were vaccine-associated CD4 TCRs across spike, dominant at 160-218 and 743-854. Repertoire samples came only from after the peak T cell response. Most donors were white British, females outnumbered males, and clonal diversity was possibly underestimated.

Clones were sequenced by immunoSEQ multiplex PCR, and TCRdb holds only the in-frame ones, with some missing. The repertoire consists of about 150,000 clones, with around nine tenths occurring once and the leading ten covering roughly 7%. Germline CDR1 and CDR2: LGHDT and YNNKEL (reference sequence). There are 19 residues in the CDR3. J gave up 3 bases and V 2 bases, and 17 bases lay outside the gene matches. This TCR was recovered from an adult who had recovered from COVID-19. This specimen was peripheral blood, taken after recovery from COVID-19. The gene calls are TRBV3-1 (or the pseudogene TRBV3-2) and TRBJ1-1; 8 bases line up with TRBD1. CDR3 DNA: TGTGCCAGCAGCCAATTCCGGGACAGGACTGCTTCCTGTTACACTGAAGCTTTCTTT. Translation: CASSQFRDRTASCYTEAFF.